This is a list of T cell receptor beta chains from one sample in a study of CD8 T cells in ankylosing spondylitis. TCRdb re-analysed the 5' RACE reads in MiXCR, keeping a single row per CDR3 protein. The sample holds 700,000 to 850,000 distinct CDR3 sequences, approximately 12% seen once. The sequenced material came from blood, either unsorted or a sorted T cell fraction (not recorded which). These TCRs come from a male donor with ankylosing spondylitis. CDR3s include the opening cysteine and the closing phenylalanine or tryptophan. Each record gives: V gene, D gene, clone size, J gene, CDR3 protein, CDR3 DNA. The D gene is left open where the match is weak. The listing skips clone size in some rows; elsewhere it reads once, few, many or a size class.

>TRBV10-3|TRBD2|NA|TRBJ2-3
CAISPAGGPTDTQYF
TGTGCCATCAGTCCAGCGGGAGGGCCTACAGATACGCAGTATTTT
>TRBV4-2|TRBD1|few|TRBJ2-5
CASSQEVHRGLETQYF
TGTGCCAGCAGCCAAGAAGTGCACAGGGGCCTGGAGACCCAGTACTTC
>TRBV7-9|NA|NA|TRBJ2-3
CASSLSAGAQDTQYF
TGTGCCAGCAGCTTATCGGCGGGGGCACAAGATACGCAGTATTTT
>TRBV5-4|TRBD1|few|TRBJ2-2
CASSLAGGGSGELFF
TGTGCCAGCAGCTTGGCAGGGGGCGGTTCCGGGGAGCTGTTTTTT
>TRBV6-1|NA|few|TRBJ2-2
CASKMTRTNTGELFF
TGTGCCAGCAAAATGACCCGGACGAACACCGGGGAGCTGTTTTTT
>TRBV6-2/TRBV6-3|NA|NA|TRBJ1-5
CASSYGSQPQHF
TGTGCCAGCAGTTACGGGTCCCAGCCCCAGCATTTT
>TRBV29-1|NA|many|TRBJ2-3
CSSVQGGTDTQYF
TGCAGCTCGGTTCAGGGGGGAACAGATACGCAGTATTTT
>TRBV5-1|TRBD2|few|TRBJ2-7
CASSAGLAGGKSSYEQYF
TGCGCCAGCAGCGCGGGACTAGCGGGGGGCAAGAGCTCCTACGAGCAGTACTTC
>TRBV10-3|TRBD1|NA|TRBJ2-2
CAIRETGAGELFF
TGTGCCATCAGGGAGACAGGGGCCGGGGAGCTGTTTTTT
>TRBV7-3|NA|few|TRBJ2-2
CASSHGRDTGELFF
TGTGCCAGCAGCCATGGACGTGACACCGGGGAGCTGTTTTTT
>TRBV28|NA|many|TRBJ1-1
CASSYWFTEAFF
TGTGCCAGCAGTTATTGGTTCACTGAAGCTTTCTTT
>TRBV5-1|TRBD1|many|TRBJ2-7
CASQLDRANEQYF
TGCGCCAGCCAGTTGGACAGGGCCAACGAGCAGTACTTC
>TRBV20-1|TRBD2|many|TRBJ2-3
CSAMGLAGFRTQYF
TGCAGTGCCATGGGACTAGCGGGATTTCGTACGCAGTATTTT
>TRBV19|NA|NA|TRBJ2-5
CASSIGFETQYF
TGTGCCAGTAGTATAGGTTTTGAGACCCAGTACTTC
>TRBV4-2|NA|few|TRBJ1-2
CASSPTGGRDGYTF
TGTGCCAGCAGCCCCACTGGCGGGAGGGATGGCTACACCTTC
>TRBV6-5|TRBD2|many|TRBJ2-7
CASSSLGGVGEQYF
TGTGCCAGCAGTTCCCTTGGGGGGGTCGGCGAGCAGTACTTC
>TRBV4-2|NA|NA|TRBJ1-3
CASSSPTVLDTIYF
TGTGCCAGCAGTTCCCCGACAGTTTTGGACACCATATATTTT
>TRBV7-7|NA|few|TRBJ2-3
CASSHSVSDTQYF
TGTGCTAGCAGCCATTCCGTTAGCGATACGCAGTATTTT
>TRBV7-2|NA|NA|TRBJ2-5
CASSSNPWGETQYF
TGTGCCAGCAGCTCCAACCCCTGGGGGGAGACCCAGTACTTC
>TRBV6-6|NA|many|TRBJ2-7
CASSFGDYEQYF
TGTGCCAGCAGTTTCGGGGACTACGAGCAGTACTTC
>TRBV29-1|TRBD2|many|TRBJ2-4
CSVGGGDIQYF
TGCAGCGTTGGGGGGGGGGACATTCAGTACTTC
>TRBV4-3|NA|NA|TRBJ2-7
CASSPDPYEQYF
TGCGCCAGCAGCCCGGACCCCTACGAGCAGTACTTC
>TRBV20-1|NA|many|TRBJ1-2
CSALRGLGYGYTF
TGCAGTGCCCTCCGGGGGCTTGGCTATGGCTACACCTTC
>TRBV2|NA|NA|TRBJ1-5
CASSEGGEQPQHF
TGTGCCAGCAGTGAAGGGGGGGAGCAGCCCCAGCATTTT
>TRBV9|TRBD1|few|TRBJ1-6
CASSLAEGQGSSPLHF
TGTGCCAGCAGCCTAGCAGAGGGACAGGGGTCCTCACCCCTCCACTTT
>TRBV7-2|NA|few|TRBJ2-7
CASSLGGTVYEQYF
TGTGCCAGCTCGCTGGGAGGCACCGTCTACGAGCAGTACTTC
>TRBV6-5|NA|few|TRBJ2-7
CASSYVPDSSYEQYF
TGTGCCAGCAGTTACGTTCCGGACAGTTCCTACGAGCAGTACTTC
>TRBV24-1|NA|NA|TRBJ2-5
CATSGFQETQYF
TGTGCCACCAGTGGTTTCCAAGAGACCCAGTACTTC
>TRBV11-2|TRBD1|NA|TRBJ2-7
CASSPRPPGQGALYEQYF
TGTGCCAGCAGCCCCCGTCCCCCCGGACAGGGGGCACTCTACGAGCAGTACTTC
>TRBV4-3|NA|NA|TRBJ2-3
CASSQFPGPDTQYF
TGCGCCAGCAGCCAATTTCCGGGACCAGATACGCAGTATTTT
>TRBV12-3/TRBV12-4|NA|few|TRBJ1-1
CASSFRSGTSSEAFF
TGTGCCAGCAGTTTCAGAAGTGGGACCTCAAGTGAAGCTTTCTTT
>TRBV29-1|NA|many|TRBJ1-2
CSVDSLYGYTF
TGCAGCGTTGACAGCCTCTATGGCTACACCTTC
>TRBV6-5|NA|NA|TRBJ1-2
CASSYGYTF
TGTGCCAGCAGTTATGGCTACACCTTC
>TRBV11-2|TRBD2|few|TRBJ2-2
CASSTTFLAGGDTGELFF
TGTGCCAGCAGCACAACCTTTTTAGCGGGAGGTGACACCGGGGAGCTGTTTTTT
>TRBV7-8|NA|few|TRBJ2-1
CASSLIRLTEQFF
TGTGCCAGCAGCTTAATTAGGTTGACTGAGCAGTTCTTC
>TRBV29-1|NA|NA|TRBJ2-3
CSVDSSGYSTDTQYF
TGCAGCGTTGACTCCAGCGGATATAGCACAGATACGCAGTATTTT
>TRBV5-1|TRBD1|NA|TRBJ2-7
CASSLGQGTEQYF
TGCGCCAGCAGCTTGGGACAGGGCACCGAGCAGTACTTC
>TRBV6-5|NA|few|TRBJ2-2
CASGTRGTGELFF
TGTGCCAGCGGTACTAGAGGCACCGGGGAGCTGTTTTTT
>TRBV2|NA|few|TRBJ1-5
CASSNLWPQHF
TGTGCCAGCAGCAATCTCTGGCCCCAGCATTTT
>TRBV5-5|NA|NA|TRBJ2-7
CASSLHADYEQYF
TGTGCCAGCAGCTTGCACGCAGACTACGAGCAGTACTTC
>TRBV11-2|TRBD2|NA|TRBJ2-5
CASSLVGSGGPSGETQYF
TGTGCCAGCAGCTTAGTAGGCAGCGGGGGGCCCTCCGGAGAGACCCAGTACTTC
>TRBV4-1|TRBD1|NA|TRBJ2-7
CASSQVPGQLYEQYF
TGCGCCAGCAGCCAAGTGCCGGGACAGCTCTACGAGCAGTACTTC
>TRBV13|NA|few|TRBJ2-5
CASSPGPTETQYF
TGTGCCAGCAGCCCCGGGCCAACGGAGACCCAGTACTTC
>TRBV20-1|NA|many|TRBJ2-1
CSAANRRSSYNEQFF
TGCAGTGCTGCAAACAGGCGAAGCTCCTACAATGAGCAGTTCTTC
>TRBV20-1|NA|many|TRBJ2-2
CSARMDTGELFF
TGCAGTGCTAGGATGGACACCGGGGAGCTGTTTTTT
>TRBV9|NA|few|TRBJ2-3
CASSVGEVSTDTQYF
TGTGCCAGCAGCGTAGGGGAGGTTAGCACAGATACGCAGTATTTT
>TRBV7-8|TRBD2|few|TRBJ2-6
CASSLVGTSGTGANVLTF
TGTGCCAGCAGCCTGGTCGGGACTAGCGGGACCGGGGCCAACGTCCTGACTTTC
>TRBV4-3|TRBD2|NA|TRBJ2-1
CASSQRTSGDRYNEQFF
TGCGCCAGCAGCCAGAGGACTAGCGGGGACCGCTACAATGAGCAGTTCTTC
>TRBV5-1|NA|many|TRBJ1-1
CASSRNLNTEAFF
TGCGCCAGCAGCCGCAATTTGAACACTGAAGCTTTCTTT
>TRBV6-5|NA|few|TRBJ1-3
CASSYVRGSGNTIYF
TGTGCCAGCAGTTACGTACGAGGCTCTGGAAACACCATATATTTT